Presented here are 25 T cell receptor beta chains from one specimen sequenced in a study of Ad26.COV2.S vaccination and SARS-CoV-2 variants. TCRdb keeps only in-frame clones here, not all; method: immunoSEQ multiplex PCR. The repertoire holds about 400,000 clones, with around nine tenths as singletons. Treatment noted: about 20 received Ad26.COV2.S at low or high dose, single or two shots; 5 received placebo; per-sample allocation not given. It was on day 63 after the first vaccine or placebo injection that samples were taken. The sequences come from peripheral blood, collected in a trial of Ad26.COV2.S vaccine versus placebo. The receptors stem from a person between 18 and 60 years old who received the Ad26.COV2.S COVID-19 vaccine or a placebo.

The V gene is TRBV6-5, the J gene TRBJ1-2; tentatively, D is TRBD1 (5 bases). Germline values: CDR1 MNHEY, CDR2 SVGAGI. Between the trimmed V and J ends, which lost 6 bases and 4 bases, there was a span of 12 bases. The CDR3 covers 13 residues. CDR3 protein: CASSPDSFYGYTF. The CDR3 nucleotides read TGTGCCAGCAGCCCCGACAGCTTCTATGGCTACACCTTC.

The chain joins TRBV3-1 (or the pseudogene TRBV3-2) to TRBJ1-4; D is unresolved. There are 15 residues in the CDR3. The V and J ends lost 3 bases and 7 bases respectively, with 15 bases between them. Germline assignment: CDR1 LGHDT and CDR2 YNNKEL (reference sequence). The CDR3 DNA is TGTGCCAGCAGCCACGCGGGAGTCTCGGGTGAAAAACTGTTTTTT. Encoded protein: CASSHAGVSGEKLFF.

The V call is TRBV4-3, the J call TRBJ2-1, with 12 positions matching TRBD2. The germline gives CDR1 LGHNA, CDR2 YSLEER. V shed 4 bases, J shed 7 bases, and the junction held 11 bases outside the gene matches. This CDR3 has 17 amino acids. The CDR3 loop reads CASSPDQLAGGWNEQFF. The CDR3 region has the DNA TGCGCCAGCAGCCCGGATCAACTAGCGGGGGGATGGAATGAGCAGTTCTTC.

The rearrangement uses TRBV2 and TRBJ1-5; D possibly corresponds to TRBD1 (5 bases). CDR3 length equals 19 residues. Germline V lookup: CDR1 SNHLY, CDR2 FYNNEI. V lost 8 bases to trimming and J lost 7 bases, with 33 bases between them. CDR3 residues: CASSWVGVQDWFGGQPQHF. CDR3 DNA sequence: TGTGCCAGCTCATGGGTGGGGGTCCAGGATTGGTTCGGCGGACAGCCCCAGCATTTT.

The chain links TRBV5-1 to TRBJ2-1; 9 nucleotides agree with TRBD2. Germline loops: CDR1 SGHRS, CDR2 YFSETQ. The CDR3 runs 15 residues. J lost 2 bases, V lost 4 bases, and 4 bases had no gene match. CDR3 residues: CASSTRGGPYNEQFF. CDR3 coding DNA: TGCGCCAGCAGCACGCGGGGGGGCCCCTACAATGAGCAGTTCTTC.

The chain couples TRBV4-1 to TRBJ2-5, with D uncertain. The germline V and J ends were trimmed by 2 bases and 1 base, with 11 bases remaining between them. The germline gives CDR1 MGHRA, CDR2 YSYEKL. CDR3 length: 15 amino acids. The CDR3 spells CASSQIGLVQETQYF. The CDR3 DNA follows: TGCGCCAGCAGCCAAATAGGTCTGGTCCAAGAGACCCAGTACTTC.

This chain connects TRBV27 to TRBJ1-1; 8 bases map to TRBD1. Germline V gene sequence: CDR1 MNHEY, CDR2 SMNVEV (reference sequence). The CDR3 covers 15 residues. The V gene end was trimmed by 0 bases and the J gene end by 5 bases; junction bases not matched to a gene: 5. CDR3 in DNA: TGTGCCAGCAGTTTATCTCGGACAGGGTGGACTGAAGCTTTCTTT. Translated, it gives CASSLSRTGWTEAFF.

This clone was found once. The chain combines TRBV2 with TRBJ2-3, with 8 bases identical to TRBD1. In germline, CDR1 is SNHLY, CDR2 FYNNEI. The CDR3 extends over 15 amino acids. The trim removed 1 base at V and 3 bases at J, leaving 3 bases unmatched. The CDR3 sequence is CASSEGRGLTDTQYF. The CDR3 DNA follows: TGTGCCAGCAGTGAAGGCAGGGGGCTTACAGATACGCAGTATTTT.

CDR3 sequence: CAWSAGTDTDTQYF. CDR3 DNA sequence: TGTGCCTGGAGTGCCGGGACCGACACAGATACGCAGTATTTT. The chain is built from TRBV30 and TRBJ2-3; possibly TRBD1 or TRBD2 for D (5 bases each). Per germline, CDR1 GTSNPN and CDR2 SVGIG (reference sequence). V lost 1 base, J lost 2 bases, and 10 bases lay in between. This CDR3 contains 14 residues.

This clone was counted only a few times. The rearrangement links TRBV5-1 to TRBJ1-1; D remains unclear. Germline V lookup: CDR1 SGHRS, CDR2 YFSETQ. The ends were cut back, 1 base at V and 1 base at J, with 5 bases in the middle. This CDR3 contains 13 residues. The CDR3, as DNA: TGCGCCAGCAGCTTGTGGGGGAACACTGAAGCTTTCTTT. Amino acid sequence: CASSLWGNTEAFF.

The chain is built from TRBV6-6 and TRBJ2-7, with TRBD1 matching over 9 bases. CDR1 is MNHNY and CDR2 is SVGAGI in the germline V gene (reference sequence). J lost 6 bases, V lost 2 bases, and 2 bases had no gene match. CDR3 length: 13 amino acids. CDR3 sequence: CASSYGTGSEQYF. The DNA for the CDR3 is TGTGCCAGCAGTTACGGGACAGGGTCCGAGCAGTACTTC.

The chain uses TRBV12-3 or TRBV12-4 and TRBJ1-2; tentatively, D is TRBD1 (5 bases). This CDR3 comprises 11 residues. Trimming removed 4 bases at V and 6 bases at J, with 6 bases between. DNA for the CDR3: TGTGCCAGCAGTTCGACAGATGGCTACACCTTC. Translation gives CASSSTDGYTF.

The chain has TRBV19 and TRBJ2-1, with 9 nucleotides matching TRBD2. The CDR3 spans 21 residues. V dropped 2 bases and J dropped 0; count of bases not matched to a gene: 17. Germline V lookup: CDR1 LNHDA, CDR2 SQIVND (reference sequence). The CDR3 coding sequence is TGTGCCAGTAGTATAACGGCTAGCGGGACTATCGGACCAGGCTCCTACAATGAGCAGTTCTTC. This encodes CASSITASGTIGPGSYNEQFF.

The chain has TRBV5-1 and TRBJ1-6; D uncertain. This CDR3 spans 13 amino acids. CDR1 SGHRS and CDR2 YFSETQ come from the germline V gene. The V gene lost 4 bases and the J gene lost 7 bases, with 9 bases spanning the gap. In DNA, the CDR3 is TGCGCCAGCAGCCCCGGAAACAATTCACCCCTCCACTTT. Protein product: CASSPGNNSPLHF.

The chain couples TRBV11-1 to TRBJ1-6; the D gene is possibly TRBD1 (5 bases). V gave up 2 bases and J gave up 9 bases, with 17 bases separating them. The length of the CDR3 is 16 residues. Germline V gives CDR1 SGHAT, CDR2 FQDESV (reference sequence). The DNA of the CDR3 is TGTGCCAGCAGCTTACGCTCACCCACAAGGGGTTCACCCCTCCACTTT. Amino acids: CASSLRSPTRGSPLHF.

The CDR3 nucleotides read TGCGCCAGCAGCTTGGCGGCAGGGGAAAATGAAAAACTGTTTTTT. Translated, it gives CASSLAAGENEKLFF. The chain carries TRBV5-1 and TRBJ1-4; D is possibly TRBD1 (6 bases). The germline V gene has CDR1 SGHRS and CDR2 YFSETQ. The V end lost 0 bases, the J end lost 5 bases, and 11 bases lay between the germline ends. The CDR3 runs 15 residues.

The V and J genes are TRBV20-1 and TRBJ2-3; 8 bases are a match to TRBD2. The CDR3 extends over 15 amino acids. With 3 bases clipped from V and 1 base from J, the junction kept 6 bases outside the gene matches. The germline CDR1 and CDR2 sequences are DFQATT and SNEGSKA (reference sequence). In DNA, the CDR3 is TGCAGTGCTAGTGTGGCGGGGGGACGCACAGATACGCAGTATTTT. Translating it yields CSASVAGGRTDTQYF.

The genes are TRBV18 and TRBJ2-5; 7 nucleotides agree with TRBD1. This CDR3 spans 15 amino acids. V shed 3 bases, J shed 2 bases, and the junction held 6 bases outside the gene matches. The germline CDR1 and CDR2 sequences are KGHSH and LQKENI. The CDR3 DNA follows: TGTGCCAGCTCACCCTGGCGACAGGGACAAGAGACCCAGTACTTC. Its protein product is CASSPWRQGQETQYF.

The chain recombines TRBV12-3 or TRBV12-4 with TRBJ1-1; 8 bases agree with TRBD1. Trimming took 7 bases from V and 7 from J; bases not matched to a gene: 8. There are 13 residues in the CDR3. The CDR3 spells CASTRPGQVEAFF. The CDR3, as DNA: TGTGCCAGCACCCGACCGGGACAGGTTGAAGCTTTCTTT.

This sequence joins TRBV21-1 and TRBJ2-1. TRBV21-1 is flagged as a pseudogene. The CDR3 is made up of 16 amino acids. This CDR3 is CASSKGGREIMDEQFF. CDR3 in DNA: TGTGCCAGCAGCAAAGGAGGCAGGGAGATTATGGATGAGCAGTTCTTC.

V and J are TRBV5-1 and TRBJ2-1; TRBD2 matches 8 bases. This CDR3 has 16 amino acids. Germline V gene sequence: CDR1 SGHRS, CDR2 YFSETQ. Losses at the gene ends were 2 bases for V and 1 base for J; bases not matched to a gene: 5. The CDR3 coding sequence is TGCGCCAGCAGCTTAAACGCGGGGGGTTCCTACAATGAGCAGTTCTTC. Translation: CASSLNAGGSYNEQFF.

The chain is built from TRBV20-1 and TRBJ2-1, with 7 bases aligning to TRBD1. The CDR3 sequence is 15 residues long. V lost 3 bases and J lost 5; bases outside the gene matches: 10. Germline V gene lookup returns CDR1 DFQATT and CDR2 SNEGSKA (reference sequence). The CDR3 reads CSASYRTGSNNEQFF. In DNA, the CDR3 is TGCAGTGCTAGTTACAGGACAGGATCTAACAATGAGCAGTTCTTC.

The chain recombines TRBV6-2 or TRBV6-3 with TRBJ1-5, with 7 bases identical to TRBD1. The V gene end was trimmed by 6 bases and the J gene end by 7 bases; junction bases not matched to a gene: 6. Germline lookup yields CDR1 MNHEY and CDR2 SVGEGT. The CDR3 is made up of 13 amino acids. CDR3 residues: CASSPGGRQPQHF. CDR3 DNA: TGTGCCAGCAGCCCAGGGGGAAGACAGCCCCAGCATTTT.

V and J are TRBV2 and TRBJ2-4; TRBD1 is a possible D gene (6 bases). The CDR3 runs 12 residues. Germline CDR1 and CDR2: SNHLY and FYNNEI. Deletions cut 2 bases from V and 11 bases from J, with 10 bases between. CDR3 sequence (DNA): TGTGCCAGCAGTGAACGAACAGGGCTTCAGTACTTC. Translation: CASSERTGLQYF.

The V gene is TRBV5-1, the J gene TRBJ1-2; D not certain. V shed 4 bases and J shed 8 bases, with 12 bases lying between them. CDR3 size: 12 residues. The germline V gene has CDR1 SGHRS and CDR2 YFSETQ. The CDR3 region is CASSPDPGGYTF. The CDR3, as DNA: TGCGCCAGCAGCCCGGACCCTGGGGGCTACACCTTC.